These T cell receptor beta chains were read from a single sample in a study of blood T cell repertoires in COVID-19. The assay was immunoSEQ multiplex PCR, and TCRdb's table has in-frame clones only and misses some. The table includes more than 250,000 clones, 85% to 90% detected once. Sequencing used PBMCs or T cells enriched from blood (not recorded which). These receptors were collected from a woman aged 18-29 years who had recovered from COVID-19. CDR3s include the opening cysteine and the closing phenylalanine or tryptophan. The D gene is left open where the match is weak. The size field is filled for only some rows; it gives once, few, many or a size class.

clone size	D gene	J gene	V gene	CDR3 protein	CDR3 DNA
NA	TRBD2	TRBJ2-2	TRBV19	CASRANRGGWFTGELFF	TGTGCCAGTAGGGCTAACCGGGGAGGGTGGTTCACCGGGGAGCTGTTTTTT
once	NA	TRBJ1-1	TRBV5-1	CASSLQGSNTEAFF	TGCGCCAGCAGCTTACAGGGCTCGAACACTGAAGCTTTCTTT
NA	NA	TRBJ2-7	TRBV24-1	CATSEGGSYEQYF	TGTGCCACCAGTGAGGGGGGCTCCTACGAGCAGTACTTC
NA	TRBD1	TRBJ2-7	TRBV4-1	CASSQDLGTGKYEQYF	TGCGCCAGCAGCCAAGATCTTGGGACAGGAAAGTACGAGCAGTACTTC
once	NA	TRBJ2-1	TRBV27	CASSQGGAGRQFF	TGTGCCAGCAGCCAAGGGGGGGCAGGCCGGCAGTTCTTC
NA	TRBD2	TRBJ2-3	TRBV9	CASSALSGRLADTQYF	TGTGCCAGCAGCGCCCTTAGCGGGAGGTTGGCAGATACGCAGTATTTT
many	NA	TRBJ1-1	TRBV19	CASSGVGDFTEAFF	TGTGCCAGTAGTGGCGTCGGGGACTTCACTGAAGCTTTCTTT
once	TRBD2	TRBJ2-5	TRBV6-5	CASSYSGTQETQYF	TGTGCCAGCAGTTACAGCGGGACCCAAGAGACCCAGTACTTC
NA	TRBD1	TRBJ2-7	TRBV7-8	CASSLAGQGFYEQYF	TGTGCCAGCAGCTTAGCGGGACAGGGTTTCTACGAGCAGTACTTC
NA	NA	TRBJ1-2	TRBV16	CASSQSPDWGYTF	TGTGCCAGCAGCCAATCACCCGACTGGGGCTACACCTTC
NA	TRBD1	TRBJ2-3	TRBV5-1	CASSLKGQGAFFPTDTQYF	TGCGCCAGCAGCTTGAAGGGACAGGGGGCTTTCTTTCCCACAGATACGCAGTATTTT
NA	NA	TRBJ1-1	TRBV7-9	CASSLGGRANTEAFF	TGTGCCAGCAGCTTAGGTGGGAGGGCGAACACTGAAGCTTTCTTT
NA	NA	TRBJ2-7	TRBV27	CASSNRQVSYEQYF	TGTGCCAGCAGTAACCGACAGGTGTCCTACGAGCAGTACTTC
NA	TRBD1	TRBJ1-2	TRBV7-6	CASSRTGGYGYTF	TGTGCCAGCAGCCGTACAGGGGGCTATGGCTACACCTTC
NA	TRBD1	TRBJ2-7	TRBV6-5	CASAVQGTYEQYF	TGTGCCAGCGCCGTACAGGGGACCTACGAGCAGTACTTC
NA	TRBD1	TRBJ1-1	TRBV6-4	CASSLGQGASEAFF	TGTGCCAGCTCACTGGGGCAGGGGGCCTCTGAAGCTTTCTTT
NA	NA	TRBJ1-6	TRBV4-1	CASSQTGNNSPLHF	TGCGCCAGCAGCCAAACAGGGAATAATTCACCCCTCCACTTT
NA	TRBD2	TRBJ2-7	TRBV2	CASKVGRDYYEQYF	TGTGCCAGCAAAGTTGGCAGGGACTACTACGAGCAGTACTTC
NA	TRBD1	TRBJ1-2	TRBV28	CASSLMVAGGVGYTF	TGTGCCAGCAGTTTAATGGTTGCAGGGGGCGTCGGCTACACCTTC
NA	NA	TRBJ1-1	TRBV7-9	CASSLQGKAFF	TGTGCCAGCAGCTTACAGGGGAAAGCTTTCTTT
NA	NA	TRBJ1-1	TRBV4-1	CASSQDGAQAFF	TGCGCCAGCAGCCAAGATGGGGCGCAAGCTTTCTTT
NA	NA	TRBJ2-4	TRBV11-2	CASSSSGILAKNIQYF	TGTGCCAGCAGCTCCTCCGGGATCCTGGCCAAAAACATTCAGTACTTC
NA	TRBD2	TRBJ2-3	TRBV7-6	CASSPSGGARDTQYF	TGTGCCAGCAGCCCGAGCGGGGGGGCCAGGGATACGCAGTATTTT
NA	NA	TRBJ2-3	TRBV27	CASGLRVDSTDTQYF	TGTGCCAGCGGACTCCGCGTGGATAGCACAGATACGCAGTATTTT
NA	NA	TRBJ1-1	TRBV7-8	CASSSTGWNTEAFF	TGTGCCAGCAGTTCTACAGGTTGGAACACTGAAGCTTTCTTT
NA	NA	TRBJ1-4	TRBV7-2	CASSLARQKNEKLFF	TGTGCCAGCAGCTTAGCCAGACAGAAGAATGAAAAACTGTTTTTT
NA	TRBD2	TRBJ2-2	TRBV7-6	CASSGTSGGAGAGELFF	TGTGCCAGCAGCGGGACTAGCGGGGGGGCCGGGGCCGGGGAGCTGTTTTTT
NA	NA	TRBJ2-3	TRBV5-1	CASSDLGGDTQYF	TGCGCCAGCAGCGATCTAGGGGGAGATACGCAGTATTTT
NA	TRBD1	TRBJ1-1	TRBV5-1	CASSYGTGSTEAFF	TGCGCCAGCAGCTATGGGACAGGGAGCACTGAAGCTTTCTTT
NA	TRBD1	TRBJ1-2	TRBV2	CASSEQAGQGMTGYTF	TGTGCCAGCAGTGAACAAGCTGGACAGGGGATGACTGGCTACACCTTC
NA	NA	TRBJ1-2	TRBV30	CAWIPRGADYGYTF	TGTGCCTGGATCCCCCGAGGCGCAGACTATGGCTACACCTTC
NA	NA	TRBJ1-3	TRBV7-2	CASSLRGLYSGNTIYF	TGTGCCAGCAGCTTGAGAGGGCTTTACTCTGGAAACACCATATATTTT
NA	NA	TRBJ1-4	TRBV4-2	CASSQDGTKGEKLFF	TGTGCCAGCAGCCAAGACGGGACAAAGGGCGAAAAACTGTTTTTT